The source of this TCR beta chain is a study of vaccination and CD4 T cells after COVID-19. Treatment described: roughly 10-day PBMC culture with coronavirus spike peptide pools or control peptides (ViraFEST assay). Researchers collected the unexposed donor's CD4+ T cells before the COVID-19 pandemic (2011-2018). Sequencing of DNA taken from cultured CD4+ T cells relied on the Oncomine TCR Beta short-read assay. TCRdb re-called the PCR reads with MiXCR, one entry per CDR3 protein. The table lists about 2,200 distinct CDR3 sequences, about 43% of them singletons. About this clonotype itself: No antigen is known for it.

The CDR3 is made up of 14 amino acids. V was trimmed by 5 bases and J by 3 bases, leaving 10 bases between them. Germline CDR1 MNHNS, CDR2 SASEGT. Source material: CD4+ T cells from blood, cultured in vitro. This clonotype was sampled from a human donor in good health. The chain carries TRBV6-1 and TRBJ2-2; D is unclear. Here the CDR3 reads CASSTLGYTGELFF. DNA for the CDR3: TGTGCCAGCAGTACGCTTGGCTACACCGGGGAGCTGTTTTTT.